This T cell receptor beta chain was found in a study of cytomegalovirus exposure and HLA in healthy donors. CDR1 and CDR2 (germline): MNHEY, SVGAGI. V lost 7 bases to trimming and J lost 6 bases, with 12 bases between them. CDR3 length: 13 residues. 13 Jbeta primers and 60 Vbeta primers were used for the PCR. Some clones are missing from TCRdb's copy, which holds only in-frame ones; the method was immunoSEQ multiplex PCR. The sample includes 90,000 to 150,000 clones, around 70% seen only once; the top ten take around 4.1%. Study-level findings and limits: Analyzed later, most CMV-associated TCR beta chains appeared HLA-restricted.

About this clone itself: Antigen unknown.

The sequenced sample consisted of PBMCs. V and J are TRBV6-5 and TRBJ2-2, with D tentatively TRBD1 (5 bases). The sequence derives from a woman in her thirties or forties in good health and CMV-seronegative. The CDR3, as DNA: TGTGCCAGCACCAGGACACGTGCCGGGGAGCTGTTTTTT. Encoded protein: CASTRTRAGELFF.